The sequence of this T cell receptor (beta chain) was determined in a study of early T cells in non-severe SARS-CoV-2 infection. TCRdb used MiXCR to reprocess the 5' RACE reads, holding one entry per CDR3 protein. The profile shows 40,000 to 45,000 distinct CDR3 sequences, 5% to 6.5% of them singletons. Trimming shortened V by 2 bases and J by 1 base, and 8 bases separated the two germline ends. Germline V gives CDR1 MNHEY, CDR2 SVGAGI. CDR3 length: 15 amino acids. Findings and caveats of the study: The VDJdb matching leaned toward anti-spike CD8 responses and overlooked private and CD4 specificities.

This clonotype was detected many times. Its specificity is unknown. The rearrangement joins TRBV6-5 to TRBJ2-2; tentative D call: TRBD1 (6 bases). This TCR came from an adult who was a healthcare worker with PCR-confirmed SARS-CoV-2 infection or an uninfected control (not recorded which). Source: whole blood, taken at baseline. CDR3 region: CASSYTTGNTGELFF. The CDR3 DNA follows: TGTGCCAGCAGTTACACGACAGGGAACACCGGGGAGCTGTTTTTT.